A selection of T cell receptor beta chains follows, all from one sample in a study of CD4+ T cells in melanoma. Clones were sequenced by immunoSEQ multiplex PCR, and TCRdb holds only the in-frame ones, with some missing. This sample has around 110,000 clones, with 92% found just once. Material for sequencing was peripheral blood. Every receptor here comes from a human donor with melanoma. Both conserved end residues are part of each CDR3.

TRBV9 CASSVLAEAYNEQFF
TRBV27 CASSLRKREAEKLFF
TRBV14 CASSQGLRMPEQYF
TRBV19 CASSIAPAGNQPQHF
TRBV7-9 CASSRKAGVATDTQYF
TRBV7-3 CAIQAFRDSEKLFF
TRBV4-3 CASSQDLKQLGEKLFF
TRBV29-1 CSVVGQGANTGELFF
TRBV5-1 CASSQRTSLRGYEQYF
TRBV2 CASSKGQGGDYGYTF
TRBV5-6 CASSLAGVILDQPQHF
TRBV29-1 CSGDRVHEQFF
TRBV28 CASSRYSKYGYTF
TRBV5-1 CASSRSTGGAGDTQYF
TRBV7-9 CASSRIPETQYF
TRBV19 CASSSGGVGQPQHF
TRBV6-6 CASSLSTKNIQYF
TRBV2 CASSGQGAYTEAFF
TRBV19 CASSGQGRRDTEAFF
TRBV28 CASTQDRKAFF
TRBV5-4 CASSLAGLEGTQYF